This TCR beta chain was identified in a study of blood T cell repertoires in COVID-19. V dropped 5 bases and J dropped 1; count of bases not matched to a gene: 9. The CDR3 length is 16 residues. CDR1 and CDR2 (germline): SGHAT, FQNNGV. Source study methods: The authors estimated nucleated cell counts from reference gene primer amplification. Generated by immunoSEQ multiplex PCR, the TCRdb table keeps only in-frame clones and is missing some. V and J calls plus clone size are reproduced from that table; the DNA served to infer D and trimming. The profile shows roughly 110,000 clones, approximately 80% of them singletons.

The chain is built from TRBV11-2 and TRBJ2-3, with 7 positions matching TRBD2. This receptor was obtained from a woman aged 55-70 years with acute or convalescent COVID-19. Sequences were obtained from peripheral blood. Here the CDR3 reads CASSPLSGIGTDTQYF. The CDR3 DNA reads TGTGCCAGCAGCCCGCTGAGCGGGATAGGCACAGATACGCAGTATTTT. Looking up the rest from reference TRBV11-2 and TRBJ2-3 gives the full variable domain: EAGVAQSPRYKIIEKRQSVAFWCNPISGHATLYWYQQILGQGPKLLIQFQNNGVVDDSQLPKDRFSAERLKGVDSTLKIQPAKLEDSAVYLCASSPLSGIGTDTQYFGPGTRLTVL.